This note documents a single T cell receptor (beta chain) sequence. Its target is not known. This PCR relied on a set of 60 Vbeta primers and 13 Jbeta primers. Original data processing: In a later analysis, around 10 million of approximately 86 million unique beta chains occurred in at least two donors. Here immunoSEQ multiplex PCR was the method, and the copy in TCRdb shows in-frame clones only, minus some. V and J calls and clone size are those listed in that table; D and trimming were worked out from the DNA. Altogether under 150,000 clones are present, approximately 84% being singletons, with the ten largest covering 1.4%. The sample originates from a study of cytomegalovirus exposure and HLA in healthy donors. Study as a whole: The early release's HLA-typed donors yielded 80 million to 95 million unique TCRs.

At collection, donors were nominally healthy, but unrecorded immune exposures were probable. Study observations and caveats: Using a false discovery rate of 0.05, a later analysis showed that approximately 17,000 TCR beta sequences were associated with HLA alleles.

This TCR derives from a man aged 30 to 45 in good health and CMV-seropositive. Sequenced input: PBMCs.

The CDR3 here is CASSEPEIYGYTF. The CDR3 coding sequence is TGTGCCAGCAGTGAACCAGAAATCTATGGCTACACCTTC. The V call is TRBV6-1, the J call TRBJ1-2; no reliable D call. This CDR3 spans 13 amino acids. Trimming took off 2 bases at V and 4 bases at J, with 8 bases between the two ends. Germline lookup yields CDR1 MNHNS and CDR2 SASEGT.